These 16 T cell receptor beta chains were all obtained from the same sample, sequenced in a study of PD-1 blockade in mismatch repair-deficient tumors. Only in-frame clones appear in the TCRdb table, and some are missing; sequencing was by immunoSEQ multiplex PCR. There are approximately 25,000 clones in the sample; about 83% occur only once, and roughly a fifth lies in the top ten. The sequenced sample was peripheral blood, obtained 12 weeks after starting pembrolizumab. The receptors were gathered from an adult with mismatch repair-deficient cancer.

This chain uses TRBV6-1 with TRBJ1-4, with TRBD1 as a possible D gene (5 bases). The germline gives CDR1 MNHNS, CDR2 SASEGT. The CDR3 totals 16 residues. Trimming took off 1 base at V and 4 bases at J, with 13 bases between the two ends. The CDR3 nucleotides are TGTGCCAGCAGTGAAGGGGGCGGGGAAGGTAATGAAAAACTGTTTTTT. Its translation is CASSEGGGEGNEKLFF.

The CDR3 sequence is CASSQVLVGYGNTIYF. The DNA for the CDR3 is TGCGCCAGCAGCCAAGTCCTGGTCGGTTATGGAAACACCATATATTTT. The V call is TRBV4-1, the J call TRBJ1-3; D is undetermined. This CDR3 region has 16 residues. Trimming shortened V by 1 base and J by 3 bases, and 13 bases separated the two germline ends. Germline-derived CDR1 and CDR2 are MGHRA and YSYEKL.

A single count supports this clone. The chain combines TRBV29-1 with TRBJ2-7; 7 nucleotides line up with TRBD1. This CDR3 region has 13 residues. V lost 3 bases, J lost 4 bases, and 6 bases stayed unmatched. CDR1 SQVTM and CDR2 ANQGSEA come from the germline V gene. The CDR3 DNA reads TGCAGCGTTGAGACTGGGACAGATTACGAGCAGTACTTC. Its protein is CSVETGTDYEQYF.

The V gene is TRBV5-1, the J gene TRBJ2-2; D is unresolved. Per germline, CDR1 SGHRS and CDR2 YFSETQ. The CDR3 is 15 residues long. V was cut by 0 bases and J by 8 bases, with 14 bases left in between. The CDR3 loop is CASSLGWEYAGELFF. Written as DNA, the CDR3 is TGCGCCAGCAGCTTGGGATGGGAATATGCTGGGGAGCTGTTTTTT.

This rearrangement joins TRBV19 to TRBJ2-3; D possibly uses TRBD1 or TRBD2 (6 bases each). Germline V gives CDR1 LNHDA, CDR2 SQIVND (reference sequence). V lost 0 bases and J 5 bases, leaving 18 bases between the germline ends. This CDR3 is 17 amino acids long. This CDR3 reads CASSIDRGPGRRDTQYF. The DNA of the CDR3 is TGTGCCAGTAGTATAGATCGGGGGCCCGGGAGAAGAGATACGCAGTATTTT. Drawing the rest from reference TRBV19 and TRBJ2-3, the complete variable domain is DGGITQSPKYLFRKEGQNVTLSCEQNLNHDAMYWYRQDPGQGLRLIYYSQIVNDFQKGDIAEGYSVSREKKESFPLTVTSAQKNPTAFYLCASSIDRGPGRRDTQYFGPGTRLTVL.

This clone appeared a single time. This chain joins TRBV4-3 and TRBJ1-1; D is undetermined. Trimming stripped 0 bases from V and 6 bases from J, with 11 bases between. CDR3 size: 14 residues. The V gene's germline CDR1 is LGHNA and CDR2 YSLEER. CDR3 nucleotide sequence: TGCGCCAGCAGCCAAGATCGGAGGGAGCCTGAAGCTTTCTTT. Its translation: CASSQDRREPEAFF.

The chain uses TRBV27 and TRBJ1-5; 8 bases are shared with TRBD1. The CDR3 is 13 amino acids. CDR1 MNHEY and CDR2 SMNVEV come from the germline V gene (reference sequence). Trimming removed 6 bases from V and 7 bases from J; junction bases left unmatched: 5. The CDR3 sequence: CASSETGVQPQHF. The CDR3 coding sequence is TGTGCCAGCAGCGAGACAGGGGTCCAGCCCCAGCATTTT.

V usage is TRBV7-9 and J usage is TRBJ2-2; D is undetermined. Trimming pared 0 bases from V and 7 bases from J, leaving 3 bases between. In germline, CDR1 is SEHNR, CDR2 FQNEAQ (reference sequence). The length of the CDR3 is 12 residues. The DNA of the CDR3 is TGTGCCAGCAGCTTAGCGTACGGGGAGCTGTTTTTT. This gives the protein CASSLAYGELFF.

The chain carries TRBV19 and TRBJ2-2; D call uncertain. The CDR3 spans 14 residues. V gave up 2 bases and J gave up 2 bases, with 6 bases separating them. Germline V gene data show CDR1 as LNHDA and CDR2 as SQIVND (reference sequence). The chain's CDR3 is CASSILGNTGELFF. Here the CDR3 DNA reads TGTGCCAGTAGTATATTAGGAAACACCGGGGAGCTGTTTTTT. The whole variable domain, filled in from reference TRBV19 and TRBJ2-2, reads DGGITQSPKYLFRKEGQNVTLSCEQNLNHDAMYWYRQDPGQGLRLIYYSQIVNDFQKGDIAEGYSVSREKKESFPLTVTSAQKNPTAFYLCASSILGNTGELFFGEGSRLTVL.

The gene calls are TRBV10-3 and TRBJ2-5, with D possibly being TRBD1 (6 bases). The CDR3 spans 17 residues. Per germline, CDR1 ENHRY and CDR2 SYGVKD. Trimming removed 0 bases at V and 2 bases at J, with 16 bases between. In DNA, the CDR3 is TGTGCCATCAGTGAGTCGTGGCAGGGGACCGTTCAAGAGACCCAGTACTTC. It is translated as CAISESWQGTVQETQYF.

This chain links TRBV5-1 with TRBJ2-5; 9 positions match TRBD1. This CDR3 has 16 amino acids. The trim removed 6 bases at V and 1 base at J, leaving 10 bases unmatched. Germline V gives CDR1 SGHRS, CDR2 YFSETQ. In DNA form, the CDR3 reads TGCGCCAGCAAATTACAGGGGGCGACCCTCCAAGAGACCCAGTACTTC. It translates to CASKLQGATLQETQYF.

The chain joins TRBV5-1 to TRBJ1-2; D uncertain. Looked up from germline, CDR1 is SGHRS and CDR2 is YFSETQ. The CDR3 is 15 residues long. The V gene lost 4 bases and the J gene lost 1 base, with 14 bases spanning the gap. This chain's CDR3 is CASSPTAGSNYGYTF. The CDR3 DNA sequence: TGCGCCAGCAGCCCGACGGCGGGAAGTAACTATGGCTACACCTTC.

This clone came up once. CDR3 sequence: CASSLAPEGVGETQYF. DNA for the CDR3: TGTGCCAGCAGCTTAGCCCCGGAGGGGGTGGGAGAGACCCAGTACTTC. This chain links TRBV7-6 with TRBJ2-5; possibly TRBD1 or TRBD2 for D (6 bases each). V was trimmed by 0 bases and J by 4 bases, leaving 15 bases between them. Germline V lookup: CDR1 SGHVS, CDR2 FNYEAQ. The CDR3 contains 16 residues.

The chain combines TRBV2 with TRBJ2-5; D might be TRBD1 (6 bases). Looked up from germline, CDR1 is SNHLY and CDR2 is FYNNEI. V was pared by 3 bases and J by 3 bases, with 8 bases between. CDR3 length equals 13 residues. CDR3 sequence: CASSDTGKETQYF. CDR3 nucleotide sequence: TGTGCCAGCAGTGATACAGGGAAAGAGACCCAGTACTTC.

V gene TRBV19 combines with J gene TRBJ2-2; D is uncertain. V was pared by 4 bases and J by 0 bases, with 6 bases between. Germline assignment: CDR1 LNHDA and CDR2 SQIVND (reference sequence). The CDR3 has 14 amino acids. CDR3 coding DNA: TGTGCCAGTAGTACTCAAACGAACACCGGGGAGCTGTTTTTT. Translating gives CASSTQTNTGELFF.

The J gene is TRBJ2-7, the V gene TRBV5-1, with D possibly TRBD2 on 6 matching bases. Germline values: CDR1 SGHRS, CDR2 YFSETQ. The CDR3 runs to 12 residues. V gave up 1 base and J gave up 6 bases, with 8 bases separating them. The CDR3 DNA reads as TGCGCCAGCAGCTTGCTGGGAGGCGAGCAGTACTTC. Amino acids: CASSLLGGEQYF.